The sequence of this T cell receptor beta chain was determined in a study of blood T cell repertoires in COVID-19. Per the original data handling: By means of reference gene primer amplification, nucleated cell counts were estimated. Libraries were prepared by immunoSEQ multiplex PCR; TCRdb keeps only in-frame clonotypes and omits some of them. V and J calls and clone size come straight from that table; D and trimming were deduced from the DNA. The sample shows some 70,000 clones, about 87% of them seen only once. CDR1 is SGHRS and CDR2 is YFSETQ in the germline V gene. The CDR3 has 16 amino acids. Trimming removed 0 bases from V and 3 bases from J; junction bases left unmatched: 6.

What was sequenced was peripheral blood. The TCR sequence derives from a woman of 80 years or more with active COVID-19. The chain carries TRBV5-1 and TRBJ2-1, with 7 nucleotides matching TRBD2. CDR3 sequence reads: CASSLGSSGYYNEQFF. Written as DNA, the CDR3 is TGCGCCAGCAGCTTGGGATCTAGCGGTTACTACAATGAGCAGTTCTTC. Full variable domain (rest looked up from reference TRBV5-1 and TRBJ2-1): KAGVTQTPRYLIKTRGQQVTLSCSPISGHRSVSWYQQTPGQGLQFLFEYFSETQRNKGNFPGRFSGRQFSNSRSEMNVSTLELGDSALYLCASSLGSSGYYNEQFFGPGTRLTVL.